This note documents a single T cell receptor beta chain sequence. The target antigen is unknown. The sample belongs to a study of shared clonotypes between healthy human individuals. Study-wide results and limits: Sharing across a handful of donors was seen in 4% to 6.5% of naive CD4 clonotypes.

Germline V lookup: CDR1 SGHTS, CDR2 YDEGEE. The CDR3 runs to 16 residues. V shed 0 bases, J shed 3 bases, and the junction held 9 bases outside the gene matches. Generated by immunoSEQ multiplex PCR, the TCRdb table keeps only in-frame clones and is missing some. The sample gives 1,400,000 or so clones, 97% to 99% of which show up once; roughly 0.35% is in the top ten. V and J are TRBV5-8 and TRBJ2-7, with 7 nucleotides matching TRBD2. The origin of this receptor is a man in his thirties or forties in good health. The sequencing input was naive CD4+ T cells sorted from blood. The subset is: CD45RA+ positively selected. Here the CDR3 reads CASSLAGREWNYEQYF. The CDR3, as DNA: TGTGCCAGCAGCTTGGCCGGGCGGGAGTGGAACTACGAGCAGTACTTC.